This entry lists 19 T cell receptor beta chains sequenced from one sample in a study of CD8 T cells in Susac syndrome. About 0.45 to 1 ug RNA was reverse transcribed with random hexamers. Via MiXCR, TCRdb re-called the immunoSEQ multiplex PCR reads, giving one row per CDR3 protein. The data show 150,000 to 200,000 distinct CDR3 sequences, 90% to 95% seen once. Material for sequencing was CD4+ T cells from PBMCs. All receptors come from a human donor in good health.

This clonotype was counted a single time. For the CDR3, the DNA is TGCGCCAGCTCACGCCGAATCGGGACAGGGGCGCAAGAGACCCAGTACTTC. This encodes CASSRRIGTGAQETQYF. The chain has TRBV5-1 and TRBJ2-5; TRBD1 matches at 10 bases. Germline values: CDR1 SGHRS, CDR2 YFSETQ. The V segment lost 7 bases and the J segment 2 bases; nucleotides outside the gene matches: 14. The length of the CDR3 is 17 residues.

The chain links TRBV30 to TRBJ2-5; possibly TRBD2 for D (6 bases). The CDR3 consists of 15 residues. Trimming took 0 bases from V and 5 from J, leaving 16 bases between them. The V gene's germline CDR1 is GTSNPN and CDR2 SVGIG (reference sequence). The CDR3 sequence is CAWSVNAGTKETQYF. CDR3 in DNA: TGTGCCTGGAGTGTAAACGCGGGGACCAAGGAGACCCAGTACTTC.

This clonotype was seen only once. The chain links TRBV20-1 to TRBJ2-4; D unresolved. Germline V gives CDR1 DFQATT, CDR2 SNEGSKA (reference sequence). V was pared by 3 bases and J by 0 bases, with 9 bases between. CDR3 size: 14 residues. CDR3 amino acids: CSASPGLAKNIQYF. The CDR3 DNA sequence: TGCAGTGCTAGTCCCGGGTTAGCCAAAAACATTCAGTACTTC.

The J gene is TRBJ2-5, the V gene TRBV7-9; a weak D match, TRBD1 (5 bases). The CDR3 runs to 15 residues. With 5 bases removed from V and 0 bases from J, the gap between germline ends came to 13 bases. Germline CDR1 is SEHNR and CDR2 is FQNEAQ (reference sequence). CDR3 sequence (DNA): TGTGCCAGCAGCCGTGACAGAACGTACCAAGAGACCCAGTACTTC. Protein product: CASSRDRTYQETQYF.

This chain links TRBV25-1 with TRBJ1-1; D gene ambiguous. Germline-derived CDR1 and CDR2 are MGHDK and SYGVNS. Trimming removed 3 bases at V and 1 base at J, with 6 bases between. This CDR3 has 13 residues. CDR3 sequence reads: CASSDMGNTEAFF. The CDR3 DNA reads TGTGCCAGCAGTGATATGGGGAACACTGAAGCTTTCTTT.

The CDR3 region has the DNA TGCGCCAGCAGCTTTCGGGACTTCACAGATACGCAGTATTTT. Its translation is CASSFRDFTDTQYF. This chain connects TRBV4-1 to TRBJ2-3, with D possibly TRBD2 on 6 matching bases. The CDR3 length is 14 residues. With 5 bases removed from V and 2 bases from J, the gap between germline ends came to 11 bases. Germline-derived CDR1 and CDR2 are MGHRA and YSYEKL.

The CDR3 DNA reads as TGTGCCAGCAGCCTCCTCAACGAGCAGTACTTC. Translating it yields CASSLLNEQYF. The chain employs TRBV7-9 and TRBJ2-7; D uncertain. CDR3 length: 11 residues. Trimming left V 5 bases short and J 5 bases short, with 7 bases between. Per germline, CDR1 SEHNR and CDR2 FQNEAQ (reference sequence). Full variable domain (rest looked up from reference TRBV7-9 and TRBJ2-7): DTGVSQNPRHKITKRGQNVTFRCDPISEHNRLYWYRQTLGQGPEFLTYFQNEAQLEKSRLLSDRFSAERPKGSFSTLEIQRTEQGDSAMYLCASSLLNEQYFGPGTRLTVT.

This chain links TRBV7-2 with TRBJ1-2, with unresolved D. V was pared by 5 bases and J by 3 bases, with 13 bases between. This CDR3 has 14 amino acids. Germline values: CDR1 SGHTA, CDR2 FQGNSA. Here the CDR3 DNA reads TGTGCCAGCAGCCCCTCAGGAGCTTACTATGGCTACACCTTC. This gives the protein CASSPSGAYYGYTF. The full variable domain, rest sourced from reference TRBV7-2 and TRBJ1-2, is GAGVSQSPSNKVTEKGKDVELRCDPISGHTALYWYRQSLGQGLEFLIYFQGNSAPDKSGLPSDRFSAERTGGSVSTLTIQRTQQEDSAVYLCASSPSGAYYGYTFGSGTRLTVV.

The chain carries TRBV23-1 and TRBJ2-1; unclear D gene. TRBV23-1 is annotated as an ORF whose role is uncertain. V was shortened by 4 bases and J by 5 bases, with 9 bases between the two germline ends. This CDR3 contains 13 residues. The CDR3 region has the DNA TGCGCCAGCAGTCTTAAGTTCCACAATGAGCAGTTCTTC. Its protein product is CASSLKFHNEQFF.

The chain combines TRBV29-1 with TRBJ1-5; 7 positions agree with TRBD1. The germline gives CDR1 SQVTM, CDR2 ANQGSEA. V was pared by 5 bases and J by 4 bases, with 2 bases of the junction left unmatched. The CDR3 covers 12 residues. The CDR3 region is CSVTQGNQPQHF. The CDR3 DNA reads TGCAGCGTTACACAGGGGAATCAGCCCCAGCATTTT.

This chain links TRBV5-1 with TRBJ2-3; D is possibly TRBD2 (6 bases). Germline loops: CDR1 SGHRS, CDR2 YFSETQ. V shed 1 base and J shed 3 bases, with 12 bases lying between them. This CDR3 comprises 15 residues. The CDR3 here is CASSLSGGWTDTQYF. CDR3 nucleotides: TGCGCCAGCAGCTTGTCCGGGGGTTGGACAGATACGCAGTATTTT.

The CDR3 DNA reads TGTGCCAGCAGCTTAACCTCGGAGCAGCCCCAGTACTTC. This gives the protein CASSLTSEQPQYF. This sequence joins TRBV7-9 and TRBJ2-5; D unclear. The V and J ends lost 2 bases and 9 bases respectively, with 13 bases between them. CDR1 and CDR2 (germline): SEHNR, FQNEAQ (reference sequence). CDR3 length equals 13 residues.

This rearrangement joins TRBV4-2 to TRBJ2-3; 7 nucleotides line up with TRBD1. The V segment lost 0 bases and the J segment 10 bases; nucleotides outside the gene matches: 13. CDR3 length: 16 amino acids. Germline CDR1 reads LGHNA; CDR2 reads YNFKEQ. CDR3 DNA: TGTGCCAGCAGCCAAGAGTGGGGTAGGCGACAGGGAGCGCAGTATTTT. It specifies CASSQEWGRRQGAQYF.

The J gene is TRBJ2-3, the V gene TRBV4-1, with 9 bases identical to TRBD2. The CDR3 is 18 amino acids. V shed 0 bases and J 2 bases; nucleotides not matched to a gene: 9. Germline CDR1 MGHRA, CDR2 YSYEKL. The CDR3 nucleotides read TGCGCCAGCAGCCAAGACCCTAGCGGGGTGTCTGTCACAGATACGCAGTATTTT. Amino acid sequence: CASSQDPSGVSVTDTQYF.

This chain links TRBV12-3 or TRBV12-4 with TRBJ2-5; possible D gene TRBD1, 6 bases. This CDR3 region has 13 residues. The V gene lost 1 base and the J gene lost 5 bases, with 8 bases spanning the gap. The CDR3: CASSLGDKETQYF. The CDR3 nucleotides are TGTGCCAGCAGTTTAGGGGACAAGGAGACCCAGTACTTC.

J is TRBJ1-3 and V is TRBV20-1, with D hard to call. From germline, CDR1 is DFQATT and CDR2 SNEGSKA (reference sequence). This CDR3 comprises 12 residues. Trimming removed 3 bases from V and 4 bases from J, with 7 bases in between. The CDR3 is CSASGRGNTIYF. The CDR3 bases are TGCAGTGCTAGCGGCAGAGGAAACACCATATATTTT.

The rearrangement uses TRBV12-3 or TRBV12-4 and TRBJ1-2; tentative D call: TRBD1 (5 bases). The CDR3 runs 15 residues. The V and J ends lost 6 bases and 10 bases respectively, with 24 bases between them. The CDR3 bases are TGTGCCAGCAGCCCGAACCCTTTGAAGGGGCGCGTCTACACCTTC. It yields the protein CASSPNPLKGRVYTF.

V and J are TRBV29-1 and TRBJ2-3, with 7 bases lining up with TRBD1. CDR3 length: 15 amino acids. Germline lookup yields CDR1 SQVTM and CDR2 ANQGSEA. V gave up 6 bases and J gave up 3 bases; unmatched junction bases: 12. This CDR3 reads CSVLYEGAWTDTQYF. Written as DNA, the CDR3 is TGCAGCGTCCTCTACGAGGGGGCCTGGACAGATACGCAGTATTTT.

The chain has TRBV9 and TRBJ2-7; 7 positions agree with TRBD1. Trimming cost V 1 base and J 6 bases; bases outside gene matches: 4. The CDR3 is 13 amino acids. Germline-derived CDR1 and CDR2 are SGDLS and YYNGEE. In DNA, the CDR3 is TGTGCCAGCAGCGTAACGACAGGGTCCGAGCAGTACTTC. It specifies CASSVTTGSEQYF.